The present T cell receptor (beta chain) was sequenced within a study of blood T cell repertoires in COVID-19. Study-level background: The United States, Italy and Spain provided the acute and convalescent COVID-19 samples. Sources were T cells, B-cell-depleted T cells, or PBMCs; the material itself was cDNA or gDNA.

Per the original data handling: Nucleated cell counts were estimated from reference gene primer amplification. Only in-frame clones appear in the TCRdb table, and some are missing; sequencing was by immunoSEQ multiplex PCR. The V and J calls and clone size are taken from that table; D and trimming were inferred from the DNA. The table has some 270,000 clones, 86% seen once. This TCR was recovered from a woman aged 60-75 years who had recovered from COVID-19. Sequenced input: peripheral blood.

CDR3 in amino acids: CASSKTSGLQETQYF. CDR3 nucleotides: TGTGCCAGCAGCAAGACTAGCGGGCTTCAAGAGACCCAGTACTTC. The chain combines TRBV7-2 with TRBJ2-5, with 10 nucleotides matching TRBD2. Germline V CDR1 and CDR2: SGHTA, FQGNSA. The CDR3 length is 15 residues. Trimming removed 5 bases from V and 2 bases from J; junction bases left unmatched: 5.